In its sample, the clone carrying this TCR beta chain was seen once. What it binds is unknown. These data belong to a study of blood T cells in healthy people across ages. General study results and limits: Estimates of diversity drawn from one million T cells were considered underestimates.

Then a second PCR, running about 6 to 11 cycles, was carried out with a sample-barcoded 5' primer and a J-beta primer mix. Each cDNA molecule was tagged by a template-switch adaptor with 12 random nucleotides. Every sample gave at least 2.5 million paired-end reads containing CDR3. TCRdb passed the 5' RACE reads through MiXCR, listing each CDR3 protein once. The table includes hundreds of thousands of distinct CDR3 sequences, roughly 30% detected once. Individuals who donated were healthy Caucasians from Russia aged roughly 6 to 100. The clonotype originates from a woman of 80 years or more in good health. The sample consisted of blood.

Here the CDR3 reads CASSAQPTSSGNEQFF. CDR3 DNA: TGTGCCAGCAGCGCCCAGCCTACATCTAGTGGTAATGAGCAGTTCTTC. This chain links TRBV11-2 with TRBJ2-1; D is uncertain. This CDR3 contains 16 residues. The germline V gene has CDR1 SGHAT and CDR2 FQNNGV. Trimming took 5 bases from V and 7 from J, leaving 21 bases between them. The complete variable domain, with remaining parts taken from reference TRBV11-2 and TRBJ2-1, reads EAGVAQSPRYKIIEKRQSVAFWCNPISGHATLYWYQQILGQGPKLLIQFQNNGVVDDSQLPKDRFSAERLKGVDSTLKIQPAKLEDSAVYLCASSAQPTSSGNEQFFGPGTRLTVL.